This T cell receptor (beta chain) was captured by sequencing in a study of radiation and T cells in renal cell carcinoma (dated by TCRdb to the early 2020s). Describing the broader study: The samples were drawn from a clinical trial, where primary renal cell carcinomas were treated with 15 Gy of stereotactic body radiation therapy and then removed by nephrectomy 4 weeks afterward. In total, more than 50 samples underwent TCR beta sequencing: around 26 tumors plus 27 peripheral blood samples. Across all 50 or so samples, under 5 million unique CDR3 nucleotide sequences, encoding 2.5 million to 3 million unique CDR3 amino acid sequences, were identified. Results and caveats for the whole study, not just this receptor: With a single-armed trial design, the study had no way to address how radiation dose or scheduling affects the TCR repertoire. In blood, the top tumor clonotypes increased between baseline and 2 weeks post-radiation and then shrank by 4 weeks, which suggests that tumor-resident clones expanded only transiently. Tracking of blood repertoire dynamics stopped at three to four weeks after treatment, with no follow-up past that point. Because no pretreatment tumor biopsies were available, whether clonotypes were present in the tumor at baseline could not be determined.

Here V drops 4 bases and J drops 2 bases, and the junction holds 10 bases not matched to any gene. From cysteine to phenylalanine, the CDR3 is 16 amino acids long. Left in the record is the CDR3 DNA by itself, 48 bases read in frame from the first base. Based on the germline V gene (reference sequence), the CDR1 and CDR2 sequences are SGHNT and YYREEE. Per the publication, the time point label means: blood 2 weeks post-SBRT. The sample's treatment or condition, from its label and the paper: 15 Gy SBRT to primary tumor, nephrectomy 4 weeks later. Serial peripheral blood from radiation-treated patients was sampled at baseline, 2 weeks and 4 weeks after SBRT to track tumor-enriched clonotypes. Every patient had renal cell carcinoma of clear cell pathology. Genomic DNA for TCR sequencing was prepared using the QIAamp DNA Blood Mini Kit (Qiagen). Only samples passing all quality control checks were included in the analyses.

To note about this clone: Its antigen has not been determined. No base-level quality is on record; no much larger clone is a single base apart.

TCR beta libraries were generated from genomic DNA with the immunoSEQ kit, following the manufacturer's recommendations. To prepare libraries, a first multiplex PCR with proprietary primers was run, followed by a second PCR that added unique barcodes, and a bead cleanup was done after each round. A kit-provided positive control reaction and a negative control reaction were included in every sample batch. The final libraries were assessed on an Agilent 4200 TapeStation D1000 ScreenTape, pooled by volume, and quantified by qPCR. Sequencing was performed on an Illumina NextSeq500 using a MidOutput 150-cycle cartridge, with 156 Read1 cycles, 15 Index1 cycles, and the kit custom primers. The pooled library was loaded at about 0.96 pM, and around 18% PhiX control was spiked in. As for how the authors treated the data: Vendor-processed data were analyzed in R, and a clonotype was defined as all T cells sharing the same CDR3 nucleotide sequence. In the clone abundance analyses, frequencies were normalized to the 10,000 most abundant clones in each sample. Public T cell clones, averaging fewer than five per sample, were removed before analysis. Tumor-enriched clonotypes and baseline blood-enriched clonotypes were defined as those with an abundance difference of at least 32-fold between compartments. A beta-binomial differential abundance model was used to identify clonotypes that were expanded or contracted between blood time points. Tumor-blood repertoire similarity was measured with the Baroni-Urbani and Buser coefficient, and group comparisons used two-tailed Wilcoxon tests in R. TCRdb holds this immuneACCESS table with in-frame rearrangements only. Some clones are missing; in checked studies, unresolved V genes explain under half, and the rest has no known cause. The DNA gave D and trimming, while V, J and clone size come from that table. A total of about 130,000 clones appear in this sample, 75% to 85% of them only once. Less than 2.5% of the sample is held by the ten biggest clonotypes.

The clonotype originates from a woman aged 55 to 70 with renal cell carcinoma. This specimen consisted of blood, obtained from a patient whose treatment included radiotherapy and nephrectomy. This chain joins TRBV5-4 to TRBJ2-5, with 8 bases in between that match TRBD1. This receptor has the CDR3 CASSTTPGGPQETQYF. The DNA reads TGTGCCAGCAGCACGACCCCAGGGGGCCCGCAAGAGACCCAGTACTTC.